Each of the 24 T cell receptor beta chains below was sequenced from the same sample in a study of cytomegalovirus exposure and HLA in healthy donors. PCR involved 60 Vbeta and 13 Jbeta primers. TCRdb's table, derived via immunoSEQ multiplex PCR, lists solely in-frame clones and lacks some. This sample has approximately 150,000 clones, with around 79% found just once. What was sequenced was PBMCs. Source of these receptors: a human donor in good health.

This chain links TRBV15 with TRBJ1-5, with 10 nucleotides matching TRBD1. V gave up 5 bases and J gave up 6 bases; unmatched junction bases: 7. The CDR3 extends over 15 amino acids. Per the germline V gene, CDR1 is LNHNV and CDR2 is YYDKDF (reference sequence). The CDR3 nucleotides are TGTGCCACCAGCTATGGGACAGGGGACGGTCAGCCCCAGCATTTT. Its translation: CATSYGTGDGQPQHF.

This chain uses TRBV25-1 with TRBJ1-6; D unresolved. Germline V gene lookup returns CDR1 MGHDK and CDR2 SYGVNS. This CDR3 spans 14 amino acids. The V and J ends lost 7 bases and 4 bases respectively, with 11 bases between them. The CDR3 DNA is TGTGCCAGCAACCCGGGATCATATAATTCACCCCTCCACTTT. Protein: CASNPGSYNSPLHF.

The chain is built from TRBV6-6 and TRBJ2-7; maybe TRBD1 (6 bases). This CDR3 is 15 amino acids long. Per the germline V gene, CDR1 is MNHNY and CDR2 is SVGAGI (reference sequence). The V gene lost 6 bases and the J gene lost 0 bases, with 15 bases spanning the gap. The CDR3 region has the DNA TGTGCCAGCAGCCTAGGACAGTCCAGCTCCTACGAGCAGTACTTC. Translating gives CASSLGQSSSYEQYF.

The chain employs TRBV4-2 and TRBJ2-1; tentative D call: TRBD1 (6 bases). The CDR3 has 15 amino acids. Germline loops: CDR1 LGHNA, CDR2 YNFKEQ. V was shortened by 1 base and J by 9 bases, with 16 bases between the two germline ends. CDR3 DNA: TGTGCCAGCAGCCAAGCTACAGGGAAGAGGCGTGAGCAGTTCTTC. It codes for CASSQATGKRREQFF.

The chain recombines TRBV27 with TRBJ2-1, with D perhaps TRBD1 (5 bases). The CDR3 has 13 amino acids. The germline V gene encodes CDR1 MNHEY and CDR2 SMNVEV (reference sequence). V was cut by 2 bases and J by 9 bases, with 11 bases left in between. CDR3: CASSLGWGREQFF. The CDR3, as DNA: TGTGCCAGCAGTTTAGGTTGGGGCCGTGAGCAGTTCTTC.

In this sample, this clone turned up a few times. The chain has TRBV4-2 and TRBJ2-1; 9 bases are shared with TRBD2. Germline V gene lookup returns CDR1 LGHNA and CDR2 YNFKEQ. V trimming: 1 base; J trimming: 7 bases; junction bases outside the gene matches: 14. The CDR3 is 18 amino acids. CDR3 nucleotides: TGTGCCAGCAGCCAAGCACCCCCCGGGACTAGCCAGACTAATGAGCAGTTCTTC. Its protein product is CASSQAPPGTSQTNEQFF.

This rearrangement joins TRBV28 to TRBJ1-1; no reliable D call. Germline V CDR1 and CDR2: MDHEN, SYDVKM. V was pared by 3 bases and J by 4 bases, with 15 bases between. This CDR3 comprises 15 residues. The CDR3 sequence: CASSFFGVPPTEAFF. CDR3 nucleotide sequence: TGTGCCAGCAGTTTTTTCGGGGTCCCCCCCACTGAAGCTTTCTTT.

The chain employs TRBV10-3 and TRBJ1-2; 9 nucleotides line up with TRBD1. Germline lookup yields CDR1 ENHRY and CDR2 SYGVKD. The CDR3 is made up of 14 amino acids. The J segment lost 3 bases and the V segment lost 10 bases, leaving 9 bases of the junction unmatched. In DNA form, the CDR3 reads TGTGCCACCACGAACAGGGGGCTGGACTATGGCTACACCTTC. Protein: CATTNRGLDYGYTF.

The V call is TRBV30, the J call TRBJ2-5; 7 bases agree with TRBD1. V lost 0 bases to trimming and J lost 4 bases; unmatched junction nucleotides: 8. CDR3 size: 15 residues. The germline CDR1 and CDR2 sequences are GTSNPN and SVGIG (reference sequence). The CDR3 DNA is TGTGCCTGGAGTGTTGGGACAGACCCTCGAGAGACCCAGTACTTC. It is translated as CAWSVGTDPRETQYF.

This chain joins TRBV6-5 and TRBJ2-5, with a tentative D call TRBD2 (5 bases). This CDR3 is 14 amino acids long. V lost 0 bases, J lost 5 bases, and 10 bases lay in between. Germline V lookup: CDR1 MNHEY, CDR2 SVGAGI. The CDR3 nucleotides are TGTGCCAGCAGTTACTCGGGGAGTTGGGAGACCCAGTACTTC. It is translated as CASSYSGSWETQYF.

The chain is built from TRBV4-1 and TRBJ2-7; weak D call: TRBD2 (7 bases). CDR3 length: 13 residues. Germline assignment: CDR1 MGHRA and CDR2 YSYEKL. V was pared by 4 bases and J by 6 bases, with 13 bases between. CDR3 nucleotides: TGCGCCAGCAGCCGAAAGGGGGAGGGCGAGCAGTACTTC. The encoded protein is CASSRKGEGEQYF.

The V gene is TRBV10-1, the J gene TRBJ1-2; possible D gene TRBD1, 6 bases. Deletions cut 6 bases from V and 2 bases from J, with 13 bases between. CDR3 size: 14 residues. Germline V lookup: CDR1 WNHNN, CDR2 SYGVQD (reference sequence). CDR3 in DNA: TGCGCCAGCAGCCCCTCAGGGGAAAACTATGGCTACACCTTC. Amino acid sequence: CASSPSGENYGYTF.

This rearrangement joins TRBV19 to TRBJ2-2; tentatively, D is TRBD1 (7 bases). Germline CDR1 LNHDA, CDR2 SQIVND (reference sequence). The V and J ends lost 3 bases and 6 bases respectively, with 14 bases between them. This CDR3 has 15 residues. The CDR3 DNA is TGTGCCAGTAGTATGGGGCAGGGGGGTCCCGGGGAGCTGTTTTTT. It translates to CASSMGQGGPGELFF.

The V gene is TRBV28, the J gene TRBJ2-5; D is perhaps TRBD1 (6 bases). Trimming took off 5 bases at V and 4 bases at J, with 14 bases between the two ends. This CDR3 has 14 amino acids. The germline gives CDR1 MDHEN, CDR2 SYDVKM. The CDR3 protein is CASSGDVGGETQYF. Written as DNA, the CDR3 is TGTGCCAGCAGTGGGGATGTAGGGGGAGAGACCCAGTACTTC.

This clone was observed a handful of times. The chain employs TRBV5-6 and TRBJ2-3; TRBD2 aligns across 10 bases. CDR3 size: 15 residues. CDR1 SGHDT and CDR2 YYEEEE come from the germline V gene. The trim removed 5 bases at V and 0 bases at J, leaving 3 bases unmatched. In DNA form, the CDR3 reads TGTGCCAGCAGAGGACTAGCGGCTAGCACAGATACGCAGTATTTT. Protein: CASRGLAASTDTQYF.

The chain joins TRBV2 to TRBJ2-7; D may be TRBD1 (5 bases). CDR3 size: 13 residues. The V end was cut by 3 bases, the J end by 5 bases, with 11 bases between. Germline CDR1 is SNHLY and CDR2 is FYNNEI. CDR3 DNA: TGTGCCAGCAGTGACAGGGAAACCCACGAGCAGTACTTC. Its protein is CASSDRETHEQYF.

This chain uses TRBV15 with TRBJ1-1; a weak D match, TRBD1 (5 bases). In germline, CDR1 is LNHNV, CDR2 YYDKDF (reference sequence). The CDR3 runs 15 residues. The V end lost 1 base, the J end lost 3 bases, and 12 bases lay between the germline ends. The CDR3 coding sequence is TGTGCCACCAGCAGAGGTGACAGACTCTACACTGAAGCTTTCTTT. It codes for CATSRGDRLYTEAFF.

The chain uses TRBV7-9 and TRBJ2-7, with TRBD1 identical over 7 bases. This CDR3 spans 13 amino acids. Germline V CDR1 and CDR2: SEHNR, FQNEAQ (reference sequence). Trimming at V came to 5 bases and at J to 3 bases, leaving 4 bases not matched to a gene. The CDR3 region has the DNA TGTGCCAGCAGCCGTGGGACAGTCTACGAGCAGTACTTC. The encoded protein is CASSRGTVYEQYF.

This clone came up once. The chain couples TRBV6-5 to TRBJ1-6; 8 bases are shared with TRBD1. The CDR3 extends over 13 amino acids. Germline V lookup: CDR1 MNHEY, CDR2 SVGAGI. V gave up 5 bases and J gave up 7 bases; unmatched junction bases: 1. This chain's CDR3 is CASSRQGNSPLHF. Here the CDR3 DNA reads TGTGCCAGCAGTCGACAGGGGAATTCACCCCTCCACTTT.

This clone was found a few times. The CDR3 spells CASSIDPRVDYGYTF. The DNA for the CDR3 is TGTGCCAGTAGTATAGATCCCAGGGTCGACTATGGCTACACCTTC. The genes are TRBV19 and TRBJ1-2, with D tentatively TRBD1 (5 bases). Germline CDR1 LNHDA, CDR2 SQIVND (reference sequence). Trimming took 0 bases from V and 3 from J, leaving 11 bases between them. The CDR3 has 15 residues.

The chain couples TRBV6-1 to TRBJ2-2, with TRBD1 identical over 8 bases. This CDR3 region has 13 residues. Germline CDR1 MNHNS, CDR2 SASEGT. The V segment lost 7 bases and the J segment 7 bases; nucleotides outside the gene matches: 5. In DNA form, the CDR3 reads TGTGCCAGCATCGTACAGGGGGTCGGGGAGCTGTTTTTT. Residues: CASIVQGVGELFF.

The sample holds a few counts of this clone. The CDR3 nucleotides read TGTGCCAGCAGCCCCCCAGGACTAGCGGGGGCTTCACAAGAGACCCAGTACTTC. It specifies CASSPPGLAGASQETQYF. The chain is built from TRBV13 and TRBJ2-5; the match to TRBD2 covers 13 bases. The germline V gene has CDR1 PRHDT and CDR2 FYEKMQ (reference sequence). This CDR3 region has 18 residues. V was clipped by 5 bases and J by 2 bases; unmatched bases: 11. The variable domain in full, completed from reference TRBV13 and TRBJ2-5, reads AAGVIQSPRHLIKEKRETATLKCYPIPRHDTVYWYQQGPGQDPQFLISFYEKMQSDKGSIPDRFSAQQFSDYHSELNMSSLELGDSALYFCASSPPGLAGASQETQYFGPGTRLLVL.

This sequence joins TRBV7-3 and TRBJ2-3; maybe TRBD2 (5 bases). V shed 1 base and J shed 1 base, with 9 bases lying between them. This CDR3 comprises 15 residues. Germline V gene lookup returns CDR1 SGHTA and CDR2 FQGTGA. The CDR3 DNA follows: TGTGCCAGCAGCTTAAACGGAGGAGGCACAGATACGCAGTATTTT. Translating it yields CASSLNGGGTDTQYF.

The rearrangement joins TRBV5-4 to TRBJ2-2; 15 nucleotides agree with TRBD2. This CDR3 contains 19 residues. The J segment lost 1 base and the V segment lost 0 bases, leaving 4 bases of the junction unmatched. Germline lookup yields CDR1 SGHNT and CDR2 YYREEE (reference sequence). CDR3 region: CASSLDPGLAGGNTGELFF. In nucleotides, the CDR3 is TGTGCCAGCAGCTTGGATCCGGGACTAGCGGGGGGGAACACCGGGGAGCTGTTTTTT. The entire variable domain, with the rest obtained from reference TRBV5-4 and TRBJ2-2, is as follows: ETGVTQSPTHLIKTRGQQVTLRCSSQSGHNTVSWYQQALGQGPQFIFQYYREEENGRGNFPPRFSGLQFPNYSSELNVNALELDDSALYLCASSLDPGLAGGNTGELFFGEGSRLTVL.